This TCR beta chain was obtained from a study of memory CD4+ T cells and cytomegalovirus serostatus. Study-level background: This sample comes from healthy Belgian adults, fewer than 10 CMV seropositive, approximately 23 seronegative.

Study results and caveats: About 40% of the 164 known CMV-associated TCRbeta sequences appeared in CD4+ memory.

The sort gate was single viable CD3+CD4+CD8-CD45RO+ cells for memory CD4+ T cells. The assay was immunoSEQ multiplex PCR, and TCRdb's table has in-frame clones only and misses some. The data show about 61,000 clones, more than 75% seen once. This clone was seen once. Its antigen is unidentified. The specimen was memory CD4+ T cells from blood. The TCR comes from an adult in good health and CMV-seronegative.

CDR3 protein: CAISGGEQPQHF. The CDR3 region has the DNA TGTGCCATCTCTGGGGGGGAACAGCCCCAGCATTTT. The V and J genes are TRBV10-3 and TRBJ1-5; TRBD1 is a possible D gene (5 bases). V lost 8 bases and J lost 7, with 12 bases in between. The CDR3 loop spans 12 amino acids. Germline CDR1 ENHRY, CDR2 SYGVKD.